This passage covers 7 T cell receptor beta chains from one sample sequenced in a study of cytomegalovirus exposure and HLA in healthy donors. The PCR made use of 60 Vbeta and 13 Jbeta primers. Measured with immunoSEQ multiplex PCR; TCRdb has only the in-frame clones, and not every one. The sample lists over 120,000 clones; around 80% were seen once. Sequenced: PBMCs. These receptors were collected from a female donor in good health and CMV-seronegative.

The chain combines TRBV7-6 with TRBJ1-4, with TRBD1 matching 9 bases. The germline CDR1 and CDR2 sequences are SGHVS and FNYEAQ. Trimming at V came to 5 bases and at J to 2 bases, leaving 3 bases not matched to a gene. The CDR3 extends over 15 amino acids. The CDR3 DNA follows: TGTGCCAGCAGCATGGGACAGGGCACTAATGAAAAACTGTTTTTT. As protein: CASSMGQGTNEKLFF. The full variable domain, rest sourced from reference TRBV7-6 and TRBJ1-4, is GAGVSQSPRYKVTKRGQDVALRCDPISGHVSLYWYRQALGQGPEFLTYFNYEAQQDKSGLPNDRFSAERPEGSISTLTIQRTEQRDSAMYRCASSMGQGTNEKLFFGSGTQLSVL.

The chain couples TRBV30 to TRBJ2-2; 9 nucleotides align to TRBD1. The CDR3 has 14 residues. Looked up from germline, CDR1 is GTSNPN and CDR2 is SVGIG (reference sequence). The ends lost 5 bases at V and 1 base at J; junction bases unmatched: 2. For the CDR3, the DNA is TGTGCCTGGGGGACAGGGATGAACACCGGGGAGCTGTTTTTT. Its translation: CAWGTGMNTGELFF.

The V call is TRBV5-4, the J call TRBJ2-3, with D maybe TRBD1 (6 bases). Trimming took off 0 bases at V and 0 bases at J, with 8 bases between the two ends. CDR3 length: 15 residues. Germline lookup yields CDR1 SGHNT and CDR2 YYREEE (reference sequence). The CDR3 bases are TGTGCCAGCAGCTTGGGACAGGAGAGCACAGATACGCAGTATTTT. It encodes CASSLGQESTDTQYF.

A word on this clone: The same CDR3 arises from other DNA sequences in this sample as well. CDR3: CASSLQGSGELFF. The CDR3, as DNA: TGTGCCAGTAGTCTTCAGGGAAGCGGGGAGCTGTTTTTT. The rearrangement uses TRBV19 and TRBJ2-2; tentatively, D is TRBD1 (5 bases). Trimming left V 5 bases short and J 7 bases short, with 11 bases between. The V gene's germline CDR1 is LNHDA and CDR2 SQIVND (reference sequence). This CDR3 contains 13 residues.

The V gene is TRBV28, the J gene TRBJ2-7, with D possibly being TRBD1 (6 bases). The CDR3 runs 12 residues. V dropped 10 bases and J dropped 5 bases, with 15 bases sitting between them. CDR1 is MDHEN and CDR2 is SYDVKM in the germline V gene. CDR3 protein: CATRQVPDEQYF. The CDR3 nucleotides are TGTGCCACCCGACAGGTCCCCGACGAGCAGTACTTC.

V and J are TRBV6-1 and TRBJ2-5; 11 nucleotides align to TRBD1. Trimming took 6 bases from V and 5 from J; bases not matched to a gene: 8. The CDR3 spans 15 residues. Looked up from germline, CDR1 is MNHNS and CDR2 is SASEGT. In DNA form, the CDR3 reads TGTGCCAGCAGGACGGGACAGGGGGTTCGGGAGACCCAGTACTTC. It is translated as CASRTGQGVRETQYF.

This chain links TRBV19 with TRBJ2-7; 8 nucleotides agree with TRBD1. This CDR3 has 15 amino acids. Looked up from germline, CDR1 is LNHDA and CDR2 is SQIVND (reference sequence). The V gene end was trimmed by 10 bases and the J gene end by 6 bases; junction bases not matched to a gene: 17. The CDR3 DNA sequence: TGTGCCACGATCGAGCCCGGGACAGGCAACCCCGAGCAGTACTTC. Amino acid sequence: CATIEPGTGNPEQYF.